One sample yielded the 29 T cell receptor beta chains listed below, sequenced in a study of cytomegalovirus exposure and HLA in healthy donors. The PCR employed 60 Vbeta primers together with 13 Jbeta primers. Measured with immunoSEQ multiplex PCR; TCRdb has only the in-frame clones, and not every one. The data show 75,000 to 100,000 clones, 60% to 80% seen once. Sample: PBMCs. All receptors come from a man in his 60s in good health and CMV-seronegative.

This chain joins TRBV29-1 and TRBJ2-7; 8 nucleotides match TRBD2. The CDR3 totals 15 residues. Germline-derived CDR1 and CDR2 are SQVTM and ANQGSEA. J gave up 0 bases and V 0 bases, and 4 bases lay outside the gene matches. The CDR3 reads CSVEEREDLSYEQYF. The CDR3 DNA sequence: TGCAGCGTTGAAGAGCGGGAGGACCTCTCCTACGAGCAGTACTTC.

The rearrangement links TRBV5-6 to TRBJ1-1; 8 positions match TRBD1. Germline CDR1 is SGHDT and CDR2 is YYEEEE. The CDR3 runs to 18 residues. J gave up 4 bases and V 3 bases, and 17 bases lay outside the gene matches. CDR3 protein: CASSSRTGRGRGGTEAFF. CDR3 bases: TGTGCCAGCAGCTCGCGGACAGGGCGGGGGAGAGGTGGCACTGAAGCTTTCTTT.

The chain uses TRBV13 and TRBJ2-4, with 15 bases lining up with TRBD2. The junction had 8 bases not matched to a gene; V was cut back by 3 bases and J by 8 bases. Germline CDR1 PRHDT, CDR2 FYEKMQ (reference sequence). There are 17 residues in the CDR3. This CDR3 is CASSFGLAGGLADIQYF. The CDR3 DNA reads TGTGCCAGCAGCTTCGGACTAGCGGGAGGGCTCGCGGACATTCAGTACTTC.

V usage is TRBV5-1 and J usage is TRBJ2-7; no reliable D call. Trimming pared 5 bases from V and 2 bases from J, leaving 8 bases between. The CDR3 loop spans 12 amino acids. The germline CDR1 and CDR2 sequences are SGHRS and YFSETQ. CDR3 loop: CASSAGPYEQYF. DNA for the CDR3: TGCGCCAGCAGTGCAGGCCCCTACGAGCAGTACTTC.

The DNA of the CDR3 is TGCGCCAGCAGGGCAACAGGGGCGATCACCGGGGAGCTGTTTTTT. It encodes CASRATGAITGELFF. This chain connects TRBV5-1 to TRBJ2-2; 7 bases align to TRBD1. The J segment lost 4 bases and the V segment lost 5 bases, leaving 8 bases of the junction unmatched. Per the germline V gene, CDR1 is SGHRS and CDR2 is YFSETQ. This CDR3 contains 15 residues.

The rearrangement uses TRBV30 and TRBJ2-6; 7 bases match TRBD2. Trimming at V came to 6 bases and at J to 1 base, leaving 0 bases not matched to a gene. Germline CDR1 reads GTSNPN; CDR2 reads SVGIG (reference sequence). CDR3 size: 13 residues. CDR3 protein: CACGRSGANVLTF. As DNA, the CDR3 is TGTGCCTGCGGGAGGTCTGGGGCCAACGTCCTGACTTTC.

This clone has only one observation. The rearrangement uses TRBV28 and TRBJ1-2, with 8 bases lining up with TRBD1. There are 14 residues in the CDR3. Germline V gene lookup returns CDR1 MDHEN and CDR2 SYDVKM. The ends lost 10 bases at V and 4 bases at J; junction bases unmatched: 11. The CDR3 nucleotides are TGTGCCACGATATCCGCAGGGGGCGCCTATGGCTACACCTTC. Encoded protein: CATISAGGAYGYTF.

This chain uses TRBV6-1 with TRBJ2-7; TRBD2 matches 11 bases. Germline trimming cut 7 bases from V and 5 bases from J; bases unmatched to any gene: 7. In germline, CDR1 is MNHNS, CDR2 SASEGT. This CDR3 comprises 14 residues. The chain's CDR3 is CASMRTSGSHEQYF. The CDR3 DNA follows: TGTGCCAGCATGCGAACTAGCGGGAGCCACGAGCAGTACTTC.

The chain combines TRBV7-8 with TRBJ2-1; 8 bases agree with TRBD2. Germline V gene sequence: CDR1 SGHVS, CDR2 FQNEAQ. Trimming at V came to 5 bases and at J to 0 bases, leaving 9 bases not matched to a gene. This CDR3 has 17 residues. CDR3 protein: CASSLRTSTSSYNEQFF. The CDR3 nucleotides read TGTGCCAGCAGCCTGAGGACTAGCACGAGCTCCTACAATGAGCAGTTCTTC.

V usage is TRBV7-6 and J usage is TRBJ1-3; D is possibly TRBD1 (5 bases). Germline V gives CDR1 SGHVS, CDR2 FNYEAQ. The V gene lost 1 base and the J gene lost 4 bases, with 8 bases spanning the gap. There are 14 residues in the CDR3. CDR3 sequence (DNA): TGTGCCAGCAGCTTAGGCAGGGCAGGAAACACCATATATTTT. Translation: CASSLGRAGNTIYF.

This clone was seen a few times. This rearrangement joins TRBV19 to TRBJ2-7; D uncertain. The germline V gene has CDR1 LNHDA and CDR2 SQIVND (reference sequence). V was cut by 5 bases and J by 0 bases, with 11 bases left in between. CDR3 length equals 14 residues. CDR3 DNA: TGTGCCAGTAGTCTACCCCCAAGCTCCTACGAGCAGTACTTC. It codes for CASSLPPSSYEQYF.

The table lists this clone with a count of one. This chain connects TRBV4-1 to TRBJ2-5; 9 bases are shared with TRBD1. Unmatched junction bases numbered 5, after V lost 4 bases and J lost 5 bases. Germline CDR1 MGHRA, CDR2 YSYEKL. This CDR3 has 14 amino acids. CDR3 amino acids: CASSPYGQGETQYF. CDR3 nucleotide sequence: TGCGCCAGCAGCCCATATGGACAGGGGGAGACCCAGTACTTC.

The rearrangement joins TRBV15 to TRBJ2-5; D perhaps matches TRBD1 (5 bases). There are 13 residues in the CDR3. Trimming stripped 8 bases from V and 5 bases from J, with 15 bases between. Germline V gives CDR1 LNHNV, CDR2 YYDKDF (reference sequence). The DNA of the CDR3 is TGTGCCACCGGGGCGCCCGAAGCTGAGACCCAGTACTTC. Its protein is CATGAPEAETQYF. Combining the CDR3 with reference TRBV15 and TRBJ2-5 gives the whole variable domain DAMVIQNPRYQVTQFGKPVTLSCSQTLNHNVMYWYQQKSSQAPKLLFHYYDKDFNNEADTPDNFQSRRPNTSFCFLDIRSPGLGDTAMYLCATGAPEAETQYFGPGTRLLVL.

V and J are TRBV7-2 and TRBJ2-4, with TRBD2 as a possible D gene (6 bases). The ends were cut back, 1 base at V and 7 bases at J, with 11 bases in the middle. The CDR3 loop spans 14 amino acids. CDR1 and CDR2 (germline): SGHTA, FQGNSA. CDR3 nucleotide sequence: TGTGCCAGCAGCTTAGTAGGGGCGGGGAACATTCAGTACTTC. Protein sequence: CASSLVGAGNIQYF. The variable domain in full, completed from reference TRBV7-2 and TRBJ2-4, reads GAGVSQSPSNKVTEKGKDVELRCDPISGHTALYWYRQSLGQGLEFLIYFQGNSAPDKSGLPSDRFSAERTGGSVSTLTIQRTQQEDSAVYLCASSLVGAGNIQYFGAGTRLSVL.

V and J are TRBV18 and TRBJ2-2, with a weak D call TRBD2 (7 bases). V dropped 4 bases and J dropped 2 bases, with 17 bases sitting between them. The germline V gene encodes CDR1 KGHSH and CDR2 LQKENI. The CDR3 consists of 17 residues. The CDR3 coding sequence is TGTGCCAGCTCACTCAAACAAGCGGGACACAACACCGGGGAGCTGTTTTTT. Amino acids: CASSLKQAGHNTGELFF. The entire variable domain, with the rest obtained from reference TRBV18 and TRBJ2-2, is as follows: NAGVMQNPRHLVRRRGQEARLRCSPMKGHSHVYWYRQLPEEGLKFMVYLQKENIIDESGMPKERFSAEFPKEGPSILRIQQVVRGDSAAYFCASSLKQAGHNTGELFFGEGSRLTVL.

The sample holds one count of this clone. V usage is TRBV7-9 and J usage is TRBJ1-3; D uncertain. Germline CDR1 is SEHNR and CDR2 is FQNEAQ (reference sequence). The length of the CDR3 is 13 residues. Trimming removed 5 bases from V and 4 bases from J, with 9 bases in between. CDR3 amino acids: CASSPGWGNTIYF. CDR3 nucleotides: TGTGCCAGCAGCCCAGGTTGGGGAAACACCATATATTTT.

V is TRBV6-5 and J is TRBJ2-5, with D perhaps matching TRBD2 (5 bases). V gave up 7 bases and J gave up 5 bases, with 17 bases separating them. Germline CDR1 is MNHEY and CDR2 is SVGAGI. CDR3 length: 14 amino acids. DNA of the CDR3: TGTGCCAGCACCCAGGTGGGGTCGGGGGAGACCCAGTACTTC. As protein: CASTQVGSGETQYF.

This CDR3 is CATSFLGTGGRDEQYF. The CDR3 nucleotides are TGTGCCACCAGCTTCCTCGGGACAGGGGGCAGAGACGAGCAGTACTTC. This rearrangement joins TRBV15 to TRBJ2-7, with 12 positions matching TRBD1. This CDR3 has 16 amino acids. The J segment lost 5 bases and the V segment lost 5 bases, leaving 10 bases of the junction unmatched. CDR1 and CDR2 (germline): LNHNV, YYDKDF (reference sequence).

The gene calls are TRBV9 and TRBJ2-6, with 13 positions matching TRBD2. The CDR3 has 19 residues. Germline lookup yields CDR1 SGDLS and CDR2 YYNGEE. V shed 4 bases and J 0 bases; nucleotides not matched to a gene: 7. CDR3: CASSPAGLAGDSGANVLTF. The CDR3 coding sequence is TGTGCCAGCAGCCCCGCCGGACTAGCGGGGGACTCTGGGGCCAACGTCCTGACTTTC.

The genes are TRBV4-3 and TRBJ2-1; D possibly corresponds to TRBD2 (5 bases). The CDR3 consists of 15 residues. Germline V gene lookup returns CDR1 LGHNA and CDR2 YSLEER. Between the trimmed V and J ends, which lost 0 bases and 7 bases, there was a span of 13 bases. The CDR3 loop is CASSQELGAGNEQFF. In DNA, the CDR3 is TGCGCCAGCAGCCAAGAACTAGGTGCGGGTAATGAGCAGTTCTTC.

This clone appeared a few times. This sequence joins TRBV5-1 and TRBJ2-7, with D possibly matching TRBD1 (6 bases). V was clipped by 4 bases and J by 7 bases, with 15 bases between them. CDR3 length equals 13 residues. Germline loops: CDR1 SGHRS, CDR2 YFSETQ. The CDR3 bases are TGCGCCAGCAGCACTGGGACAACCGAAGAGCAGTACTTC. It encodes CASSTGTTEEQYF.

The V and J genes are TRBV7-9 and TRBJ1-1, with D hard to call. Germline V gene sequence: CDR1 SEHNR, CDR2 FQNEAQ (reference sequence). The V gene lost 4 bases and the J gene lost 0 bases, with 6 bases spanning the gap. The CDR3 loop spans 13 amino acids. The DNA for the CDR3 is TGTGCCAGCAGCTCTTTTATGAACACTGAAGCTTTCTTT. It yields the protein CASSSFMNTEAFF.

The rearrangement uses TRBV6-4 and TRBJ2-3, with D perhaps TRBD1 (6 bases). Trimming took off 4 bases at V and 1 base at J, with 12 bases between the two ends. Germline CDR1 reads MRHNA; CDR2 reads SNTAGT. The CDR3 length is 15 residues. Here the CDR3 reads CASSAEDSGTDTQYF. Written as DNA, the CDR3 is TGTGCCAGCAGTGCGGAGGACAGCGGCACAGATACGCAGTATTTT.

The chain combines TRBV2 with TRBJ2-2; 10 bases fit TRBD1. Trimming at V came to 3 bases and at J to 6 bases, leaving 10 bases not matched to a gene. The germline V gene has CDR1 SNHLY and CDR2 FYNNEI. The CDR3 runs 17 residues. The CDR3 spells CASSEESGQGSAGELFF. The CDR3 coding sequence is TGTGCCAGCAGTGAGGAGTCGGGACAGGGGAGTGCCGGGGAGCTGTTTTTT.

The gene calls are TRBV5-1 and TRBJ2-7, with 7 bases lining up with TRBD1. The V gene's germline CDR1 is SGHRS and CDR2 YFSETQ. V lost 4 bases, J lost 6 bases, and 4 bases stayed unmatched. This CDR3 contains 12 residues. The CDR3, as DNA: TGCGCCAGCAGCCAGACAGGGTCCGAGCAGTACTTC. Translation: CASSQTGSEQYF.

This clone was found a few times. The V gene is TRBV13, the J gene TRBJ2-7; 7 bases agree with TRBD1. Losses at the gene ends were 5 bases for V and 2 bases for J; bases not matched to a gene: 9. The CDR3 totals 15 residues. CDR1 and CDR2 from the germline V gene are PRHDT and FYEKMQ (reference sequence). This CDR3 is CASSPNRGATYEQYF. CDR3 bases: TGTGCCAGCAGCCCAAACAGGGGAGCCACCTACGAGCAGTACTTC.

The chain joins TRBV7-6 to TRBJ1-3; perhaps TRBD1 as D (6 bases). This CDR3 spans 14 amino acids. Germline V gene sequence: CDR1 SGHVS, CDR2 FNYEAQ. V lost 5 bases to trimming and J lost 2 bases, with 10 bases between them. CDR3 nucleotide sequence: TGTGCCAGCAGCGGGGGGGGCCCTGGAAACACCATATATTTT. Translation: CASSGGGPGNTIYF.

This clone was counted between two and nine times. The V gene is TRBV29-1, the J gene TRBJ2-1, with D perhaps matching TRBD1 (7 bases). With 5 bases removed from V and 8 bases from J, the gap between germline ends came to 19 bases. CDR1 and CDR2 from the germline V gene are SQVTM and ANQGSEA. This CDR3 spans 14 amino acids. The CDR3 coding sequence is TGCAGCGTTCACTCGGGTCAGGGGGGATATGAGCAGTTCTTC. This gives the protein CSVHSGQGGYEQFF.

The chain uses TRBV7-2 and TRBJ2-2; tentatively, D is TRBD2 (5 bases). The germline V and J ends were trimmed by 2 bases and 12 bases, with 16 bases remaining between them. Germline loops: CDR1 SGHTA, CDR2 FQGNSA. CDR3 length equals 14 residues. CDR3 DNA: TGTGCCAGCAGCTTAAGCGACGGGGTGTCGAAGCTGTTTTTT. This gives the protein CASSLSDGVSKLFF.